This T cell receptor beta chain derives from a study of T cells in Graves' hyperthyroidism and ophthalmopathy. This clonotype was recorded many times. V dropped 3 bases and J dropped 3; count of bases not matched to a gene: 9. The CDR3 totals 17 residues. Germline V gene data show CDR1 as MDHEN and CDR2 as SYDVKM. RNA transcripts yielded amplified TCR beta CDR3 regions. The HTBI primer set served for first-round RT-PCR of the TCR CDR3. TCRdb used MiXCR to reprocess the multiplex PCR reads, holding one entry per CDR3 protein. In the table there are hundreds of thousands of distinct CDR3 sequences, 14% of which are singletons.

Sequenced: blood. The chain has TRBV28 and TRBJ2-2; the match to TRBD1 covers 8 bases. This TCR was sampled from a woman aged 40 to 50 with Graves' hyperthyroidism. The CDR3 region is CASSFSAGGRYTGELFF. The DNA of the CDR3 is TGTGCCAGCAGTTTCTCCGCAGGGGGCAGGTACACCGGGGAGCTGTTTTTT.